Listed here are 20 T cell receptor beta chains from one sample, sequenced in a study of blood T cell repertoires in COVID-19. Using immunoSEQ multiplex PCR, the repertoire was profiled, and TCRdb retains in-frame clones only, with some absent. The sample comprises under 150,000 clones, just under 85% of which are singletons, and around 6.5% rests with the top ten. The source material was PBMCs or T cells enriched from blood (not recorded which). All receptors come from a middle-aged woman who had recovered from COVID-19.

J is TRBJ2-2 and V is TRBV4-1; D is unclear. The germline gives CDR1 MGHRA, CDR2 YSYEKL. The CDR3 has 13 amino acids. Trimming took off 3 bases at V and 5 bases at J, with 7 bases between the two ends. CDR3 residues: CASSHPRTGELFF. The CDR3 coding sequence is TGCGCCAGCAGCCACCCGAGGACCGGGGAGCTGTTTTTT.

The V call is TRBV6-1, the J call TRBJ1-5; D is undetermined. CDR1 MNHNS and CDR2 SASEGT come from the germline V gene. With 1 base removed from V and 10 bases from J, the gap between germline ends came to 14 bases. CDR3 length equals 14 residues. The CDR3 region has the DNA TGTGCCAGCAGTGAAGTTGGTGGCCCAGGACCCCAGCATTTT. Protein: CASSEVGGPGPQHF.

This rearrangement joins TRBV7-9 to TRBJ1-4; D is ambiguous. V was trimmed by 5 bases and J by 8 bases, leaving 24 bases between them. Per germline, CDR1 SEHNR and CDR2 FQNEAQ (reference sequence). The CDR3 has 17 residues. CDR3 nucleotide sequence: TGTGCCAGCAGCCCACCCCTCAGACTCAATAGGAAGGAAAAACTGTTTTTT. Translation gives CASSPPLRLNRKEKLFF.

This clone appeared a single time. The CDR3 coding sequence is TGTGCCAGCAGCGTAGCCCCAGCGGGGGTATCTTTTAACACCGGGGAGCTGTTTTTT. Translating gives CASSVAPAGVSFNTGELFF. The rearrangement joins TRBV9 to TRBJ2-2; 8 bases line up with TRBD2. The J segment lost 2 bases and the V segment lost 0 bases, leaving 12 bases of the junction unmatched. Germline assignment: CDR1 SGDLS and CDR2 YYNGEE. The CDR3 consists of 19 residues.

The V gene is TRBV7-2, the J gene TRBJ1-6; possibly TRBD1 for D (5 bases). The V gene's germline CDR1 is SGHTA and CDR2 FQGNSA. The length of the CDR3 is 15 residues. V lost 3 bases to trimming and J lost 5 bases, with 11 bases between them. The CDR3 DNA is TGTGCCAGCAGCTTTAGACAGAACCATAATTCACCCCTCCACTTT. It encodes CASSFRQNHNSPLHF.

This clone showed up just once. The CDR3 bases are TGTGCCAGCTCACAGGAGCTAGACAGGGCTTACTATGGCTACACCTTC. It translates to CASSQELDRAYYGYTF. V and J are TRBV18 and TRBJ1-2, with 7 bases aligning to TRBD1. The CDR3 extends over 16 amino acids. From germline, CDR1 is KGHSH and CDR2 LQKENI. Trimming cost V 4 bases and J 3 bases; bases outside gene matches: 11.

V usage is TRBV24-1 and J usage is TRBJ1-2; TRBD1 agrees at 10 bases. This CDR3 has 15 amino acids. CDR1 is KGHDR and CDR2 is SFDVKD in the germline V gene. V lost 9 bases to trimming and J lost 4 bases; unmatched junction nucleotides: 10. This CDR3 reads CATLTGTGESYGYTF. In DNA, the CDR3 is TGTGCCACCCTTACCGGGACAGGGGAGTCCTATGGCTACACCTTC.

The rearrangement joins TRBV29-1 to TRBJ2-1; D unclear. CDR1 is SQVTM and CDR2 is ANQGSEA in the germline V gene. Trimming stripped 4 bases from V and 5 bases from J, with 12 bases between. The CDR3 runs 13 residues. The CDR3 DNA reads as TGCAGCGTTGGAGAGACCGAGGACAATGAGCAGTTCTTC. As protein: CSVGETEDNEQFF.

The chain uses TRBV27 and TRBJ2-1, with 11 bases lining up with TRBD2. The CDR3 is 15 residues long. The ends lost 8 bases at V and 3 bases at J; junction bases unmatched: 6. CDR1 is MNHEY and CDR2 is SMNVEV in the germline V gene (reference sequence). The CDR3 spells CASRGTSGLYNEQFF. CDR3 coding DNA: TGTGCCAGCCGGGGGACTAGCGGCCTCTACAATGAGCAGTTCTTC.

The chain employs TRBV5-1 and TRBJ1-1; D perhaps matches TRBD1 (6 bases). Germline CDR1 SGHRS, CDR2 YFSETQ. The V end was cut by 2 bases, the J end by 1 base, with 12 bases between. The length of the CDR3 is 15 residues. The CDR3: CASSFFTGTNTEAFF. DNA for the CDR3: TGCGCCAGCAGCTTTTTTACAGGGACGAACACTGAAGCTTTCTTT.

The gene calls are TRBV27 and TRBJ1-1; D is ambiguous. CDR1 and CDR2 from the germline V gene are MNHEY and SMNVEV (reference sequence). This CDR3 comprises 13 residues. The V and J ends lost 5 bases and 6 bases respectively, with 13 bases between them. CDR3 sequence (DNA): TGTGCCAGCAGTCTGGGCGGGAGGGCTGAAGCTTTCTTT. As protein: CASSLGGRAEAFF.

The chain carries TRBV5-4 and TRBJ2-3, with TRBD2 matching 10 bases. The CDR3 loop spans 15 amino acids. In germline, CDR1 is SGHNT, CDR2 YYREEE (reference sequence). Trimming took 2 bases from V and 3 from J; bases not matched to a gene: 3. CDR3 loop: CASSFTSGVTDTQYF. The CDR3 bases are TGTGCCAGCAGCTTCACTAGCGGGGTGACAGATACGCAGTATTTT.

Turning to this clone: One junction end disagrees with the germline gene, perhaps due to a read error. This rearrangement joins TRBV12-3 or TRBV12-4 to TRBJ1-2; 8 positions match TRBD1. CDR3 size: 11 residues. The CDR3 sequence is CASGGGYGYTF. CDR3 bases: TGCGCCTCAGGGGGCGGCTATGGCTACACCTTC.

The chain uses TRBV21-1 and TRBJ2-6; the DNA was not used to check the table's D call, TRBD1. TRBV21-1 is annotated as a pseudogene. This CDR3 comprises 17 residues. CDR3: CASSKGGGGAGANVLTF. CDR3 DNA: TGTGCCAGCAGCAAAGGAGGGGGCGGAGCTGGGGCCAACGTCCTGACTTTC.

This sequence joins TRBV2 and TRBJ2-1; 12 positions match TRBD1. The CDR3 spans 15 residues. Per germline, CDR1 SNHLY and CDR2 FYNNEI. V trimming: 1 base; J trimming: 8 bases; junction bases outside the gene matches: 3. The CDR3 protein is CASSEGGTGGDEQFF. The DNA for the CDR3 is TGTGCCAGCAGTGAAGGCGGGACAGGGGGCGATGAGCAGTTCTTC.

The genes are TRBV19 and TRBJ1-4; 10 nucleotides match TRBD1. CDR3 size: 16 residues. Germline values: CDR1 LNHDA, CDR2 SQIVND (reference sequence). The V gene end was trimmed by 9 bases and the J gene end by 0 bases; junction bases not matched to a gene: 7. The CDR3 coding sequence is TGTGCCAGCAAGGGACAGGGGCTTCCAACTAATGAAAAACTGTTTTTT. The encoded protein is CASKGQGLPTNEKLFF.

The J gene is TRBJ2-7, the V gene TRBV9; D is undetermined. Trimming removed 2 bases at V and 2 bases at J, with 17 bases between. The germline V gene encodes CDR1 SGDLS and CDR2 YYNGEE. This CDR3 spans 16 amino acids. The CDR3 sequence is CASSVSPLYLPYEQYF. The DNA of the CDR3 is TGTGCCAGCAGCGTCTCCCCGTTATACCTACCCTACGAGCAGTACTTC.

This chain connects TRBV9 to TRBJ2-2; 7 positions agree with TRBD1. From germline, CDR1 is SGDLS and CDR2 YYNGEE. V lost 0 bases, J lost 6 bases, and 11 bases stayed unmatched. This CDR3 comprises 17 residues. The CDR3 nucleotides are TGTGCCAGCAGCGTAGCGGGACAGCCAAGCCTGGCCGGGGAGCTGTTTTTT. Encoded protein: CASSVAGQPSLAGELFF.

This clone was observed a single time. The rearrangement uses TRBV4-1 and TRBJ2-1, with D tentatively TRBD2 (5 bases). Trimming stripped 1 base from V and 9 bases from J, with 10 bases between. The germline V gene encodes CDR1 MGHRA and CDR2 YSYEKL. The CDR3 sequence is 13 residues long. CDR3 in amino acids: CASSQGGFPEQFF. In DNA, the CDR3 is TGCGCCAGCAGCCAAGGAGGGTTCCCTGAGCAGTTCTTC.

This clone has more than one count but fewer than ten. The rearrangement uses TRBV30 and TRBJ1-1, with a tentative D call TRBD1 (6 bases). Trimming removed 4 bases at V and 5 bases at J, with 17 bases between. The CDR3 sequence is 14 residues long. Looked up from germline, CDR1 is GTSNPN and CDR2 is SVGIG (reference sequence). The CDR3 loop reads CAWTTGSPKTEAFF. The CDR3 nucleotides read TGTGCCTGGACTACAGGGTCTCCGAAGACTGAAGCTTTCTTT.